The source of this T cell receptor (beta chain) is a study of shared clonotypes between healthy human individuals. The protocol was immunoSEQ multiplex PCR, while the TCRdb copy is restricted to in-frame clones and leaves out a portion. This table has 2 million to 2.5 million clones, 85% to 95% appearing once. V was clipped by 5 bases and J by 5 bases, with 9 bases between them. This CDR3 contains 12 residues. In germline, CDR1 is SGHTA, CDR2 FQGNSA. The sequence came from a man between 18 and 35 years old in good health. Some clones in this sample may be carry-over from other donors' samples. Sequencing used naive CD4+ T cells from PBMCs. Subset reported: CD45RA+ positively selected. The rearrangement joins TRBV7-2 to TRBJ1-1; D remains ambiguous. DNA of the CDR3: TGTGCCAGCAGCCACCCTGGGACTGAAGCTTTCTTT. This encodes CASSHPGTEAFF.